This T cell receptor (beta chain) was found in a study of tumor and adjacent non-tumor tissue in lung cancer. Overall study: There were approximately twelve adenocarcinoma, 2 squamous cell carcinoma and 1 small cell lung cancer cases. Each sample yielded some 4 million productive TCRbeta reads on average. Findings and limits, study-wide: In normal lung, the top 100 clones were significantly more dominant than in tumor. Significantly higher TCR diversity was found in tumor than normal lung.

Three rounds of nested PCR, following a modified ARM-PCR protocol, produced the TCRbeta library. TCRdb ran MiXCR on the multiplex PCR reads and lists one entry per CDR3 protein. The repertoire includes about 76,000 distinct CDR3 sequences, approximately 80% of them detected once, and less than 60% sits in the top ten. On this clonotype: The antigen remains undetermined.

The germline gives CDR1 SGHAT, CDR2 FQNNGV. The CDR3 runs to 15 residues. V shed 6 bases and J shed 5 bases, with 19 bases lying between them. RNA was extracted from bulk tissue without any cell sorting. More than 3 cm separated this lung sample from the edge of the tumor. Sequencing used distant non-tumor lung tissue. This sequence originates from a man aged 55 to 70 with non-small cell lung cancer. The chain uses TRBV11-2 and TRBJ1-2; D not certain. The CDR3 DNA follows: TGTGCCAGCAGTTTAATGACGGGGAATTATTATGGCTACACCTTC. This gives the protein CASSLMTGNYYGYTF.